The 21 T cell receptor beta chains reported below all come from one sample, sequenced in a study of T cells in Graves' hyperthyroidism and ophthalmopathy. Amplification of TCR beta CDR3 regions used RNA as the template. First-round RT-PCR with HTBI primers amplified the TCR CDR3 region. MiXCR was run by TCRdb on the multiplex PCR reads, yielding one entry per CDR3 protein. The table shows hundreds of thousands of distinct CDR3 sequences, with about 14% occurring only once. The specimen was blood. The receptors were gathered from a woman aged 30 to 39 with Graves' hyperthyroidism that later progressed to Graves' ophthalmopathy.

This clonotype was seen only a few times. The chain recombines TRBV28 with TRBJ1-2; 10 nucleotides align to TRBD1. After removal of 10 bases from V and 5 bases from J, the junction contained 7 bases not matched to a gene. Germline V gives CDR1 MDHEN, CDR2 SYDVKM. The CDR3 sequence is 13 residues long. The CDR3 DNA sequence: TGTGCCATCTTAGACAGGGGGCGGTATGGCTACACCTTC. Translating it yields CAILDRGRYGYTF.

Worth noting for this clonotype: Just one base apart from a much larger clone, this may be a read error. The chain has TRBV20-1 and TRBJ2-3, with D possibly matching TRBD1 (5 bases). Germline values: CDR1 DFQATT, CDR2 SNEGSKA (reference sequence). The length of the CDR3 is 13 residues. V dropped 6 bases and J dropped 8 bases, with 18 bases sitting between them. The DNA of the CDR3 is TGCAGTGCGGGGCGAGATTCAACGGGTACGCAGTATTTT. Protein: CSAGRDSTGTQYF.

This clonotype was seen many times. CDR3 residues: CASSLYPLDTQYF. In nucleotides, the CDR3 is TGTGCCAGCAGCTTATATCCGTTGGATACGCAGTATTTT. V usage is TRBV7-8 and J usage is TRBJ2-3; D is unclear. This CDR3 contains 13 residues. Trimming pared 2 bases from V and 6 bases from J, leaving 9 bases between. Per germline, CDR1 SGHVS and CDR2 FQNEAQ. Looking up the rest from reference TRBV7-8 and TRBJ2-3 gives the full variable domain: GAGVSQSPRYKVAKRGQDVALRCDPISGHVSLFWYQQALGQGPEFLTYFQNEAQLDKSGLPSDRFFAERPEGSVSTLKIQRTQQEDSAVYLCASSLYPLDTQYFGPGTRLTVL.

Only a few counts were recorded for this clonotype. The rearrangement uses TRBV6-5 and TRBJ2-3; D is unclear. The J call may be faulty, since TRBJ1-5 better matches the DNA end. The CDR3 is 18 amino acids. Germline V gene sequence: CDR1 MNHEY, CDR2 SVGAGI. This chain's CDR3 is CASSYSDREDLNTDTQHF. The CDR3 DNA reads TGTGCCAGCAGTTACTCTGACCGCGAGGACTTAAACACAGATACGCAGCATTTT.

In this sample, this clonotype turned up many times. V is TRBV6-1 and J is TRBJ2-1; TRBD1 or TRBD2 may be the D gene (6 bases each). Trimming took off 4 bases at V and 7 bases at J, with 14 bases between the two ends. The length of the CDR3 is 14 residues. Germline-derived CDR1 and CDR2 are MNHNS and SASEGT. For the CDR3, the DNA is TGTGCCAGCAGTGCCCTCCAGGGGAGGAATGAGCAGTTCTTC. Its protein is CASSALQGRNEQFF.

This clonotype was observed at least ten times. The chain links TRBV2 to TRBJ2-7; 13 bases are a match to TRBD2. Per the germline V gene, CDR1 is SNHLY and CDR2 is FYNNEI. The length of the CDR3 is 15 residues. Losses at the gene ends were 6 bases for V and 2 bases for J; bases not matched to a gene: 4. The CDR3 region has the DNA TGTGCCAGCAGCGGCGGACTAGCGGGAGCCTACGAGCAGTACTTC. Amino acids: CASSGGLAGAYEQYF.

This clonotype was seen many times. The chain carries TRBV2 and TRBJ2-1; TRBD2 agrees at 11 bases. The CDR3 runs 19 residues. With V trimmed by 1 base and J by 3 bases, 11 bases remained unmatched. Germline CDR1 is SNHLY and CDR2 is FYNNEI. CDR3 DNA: TGTGCCAGCAGTGAAGTGGGACTAGCGGAGTATGGGCTCTACAATGAGCAGTTCTTC. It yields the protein CASSEVGLAEYGLYNEQFF.

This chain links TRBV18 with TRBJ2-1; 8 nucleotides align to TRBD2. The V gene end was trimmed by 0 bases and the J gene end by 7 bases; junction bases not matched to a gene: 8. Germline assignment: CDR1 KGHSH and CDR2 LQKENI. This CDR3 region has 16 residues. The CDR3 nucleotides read TGTGCCAGCTCACCACCGAGCGGGGGTTTATTAAATGAGCAGTTCTTC. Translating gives CASSPPSGGLLNEQFF.

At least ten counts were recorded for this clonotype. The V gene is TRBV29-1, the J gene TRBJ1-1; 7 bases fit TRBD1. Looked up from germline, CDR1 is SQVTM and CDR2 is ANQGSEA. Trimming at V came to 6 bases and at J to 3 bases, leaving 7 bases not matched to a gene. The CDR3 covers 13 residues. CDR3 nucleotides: TGCAGCGTAGGGACAGTATACGACACTGAAGCTTTCTTT. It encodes CSVGTVYDTEAFF.

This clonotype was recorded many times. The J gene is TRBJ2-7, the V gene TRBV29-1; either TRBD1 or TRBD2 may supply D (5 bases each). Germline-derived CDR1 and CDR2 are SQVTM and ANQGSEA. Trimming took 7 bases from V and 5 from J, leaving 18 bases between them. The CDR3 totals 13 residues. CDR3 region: CSAGTEGPHEQYF. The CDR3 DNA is TGCAGCGCTGGCACAGAGGGGCCCCACGAGCAGTACTTC.

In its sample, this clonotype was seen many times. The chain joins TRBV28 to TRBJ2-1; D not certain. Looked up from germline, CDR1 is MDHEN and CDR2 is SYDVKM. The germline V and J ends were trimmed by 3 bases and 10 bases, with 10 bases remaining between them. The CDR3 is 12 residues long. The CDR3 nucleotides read TGTGCCAGCAGTTTCCTGGCTGGGGAGCAGTTCTTC. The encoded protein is CASSFLAGEQFF.

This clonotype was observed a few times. Here the CDR3 reads CATLIAGNEQFF. The CDR3 bases are TGTGCCACCCTGATAGCAGGGAATGAGCAGTTCTTC. The chain links TRBV27 to TRBJ2-1; D may be TRBD1 (5 bases). This CDR3 contains 12 residues. The ends were cut back, 10 bases at V and 7 bases at J, with 14 bases in the middle. Germline CDR1 is MNHEY and CDR2 is SMNVEV (reference sequence).

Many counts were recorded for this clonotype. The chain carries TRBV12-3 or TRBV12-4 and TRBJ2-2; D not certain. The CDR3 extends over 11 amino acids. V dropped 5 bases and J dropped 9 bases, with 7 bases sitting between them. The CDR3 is CASSAIRELFF. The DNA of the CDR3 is TGTGCCAGCAGTGCGATCAGGGAGCTGTTTTTT.

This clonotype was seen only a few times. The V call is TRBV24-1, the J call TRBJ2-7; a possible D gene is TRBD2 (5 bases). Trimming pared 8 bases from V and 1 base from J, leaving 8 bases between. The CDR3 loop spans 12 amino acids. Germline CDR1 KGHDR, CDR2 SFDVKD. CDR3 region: CATTSGSYEQYF. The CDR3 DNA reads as TGTGCCACCACGTCGGGGTCCTACGAGCAGTACTTC.

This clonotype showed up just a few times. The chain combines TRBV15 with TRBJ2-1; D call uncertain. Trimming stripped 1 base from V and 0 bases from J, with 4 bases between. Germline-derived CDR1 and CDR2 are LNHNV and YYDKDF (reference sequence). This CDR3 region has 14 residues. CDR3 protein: CATSRARSYNEQFF. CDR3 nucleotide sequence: TGTGCCACCAGCAGAGCCCGCTCCTACAATGAGCAGTTCTTC.

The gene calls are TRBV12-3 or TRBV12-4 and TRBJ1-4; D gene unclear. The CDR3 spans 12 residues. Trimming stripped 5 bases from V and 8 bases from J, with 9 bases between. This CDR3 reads CASSLGWEKLFF. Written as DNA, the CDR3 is TGTGCCAGCAGTCTAGGGTGGGAAAAACTGTTTTTT.

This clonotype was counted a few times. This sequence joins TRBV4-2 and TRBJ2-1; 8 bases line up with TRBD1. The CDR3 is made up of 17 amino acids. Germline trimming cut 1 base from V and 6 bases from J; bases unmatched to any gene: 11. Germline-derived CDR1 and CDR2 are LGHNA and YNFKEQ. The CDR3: CASSQVGDLGQGNEQFF. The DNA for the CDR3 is TGTGCCAGCAGCCAAGTAGGAGACTTAGGACAGGGCAATGAGCAGTTCTTC.

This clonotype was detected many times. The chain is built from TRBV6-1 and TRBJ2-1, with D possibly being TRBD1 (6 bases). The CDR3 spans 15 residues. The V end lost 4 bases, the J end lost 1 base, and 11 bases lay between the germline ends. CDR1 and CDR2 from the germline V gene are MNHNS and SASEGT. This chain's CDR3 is CASSGKGVSYNEQFF. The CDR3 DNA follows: TGTGCCAGCAGTGGCAAGGGGGTATCCTACAATGAGCAGTTCTTC.

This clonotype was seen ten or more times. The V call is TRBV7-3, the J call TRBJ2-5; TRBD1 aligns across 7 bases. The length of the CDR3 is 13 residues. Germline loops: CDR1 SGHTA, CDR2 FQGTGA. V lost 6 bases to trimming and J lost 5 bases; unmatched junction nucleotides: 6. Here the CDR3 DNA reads TGTGCCAGCAGTACAGGGGTCGGGGAGACCCAGTACTTC. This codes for CASSTGVGETQYF.

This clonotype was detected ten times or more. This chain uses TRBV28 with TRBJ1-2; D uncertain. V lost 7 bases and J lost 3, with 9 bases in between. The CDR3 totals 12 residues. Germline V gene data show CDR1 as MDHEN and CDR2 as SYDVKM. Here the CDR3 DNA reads TGTGCCAGCACCCCGGCCGACTATGGCTACACCTTC. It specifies CASTPADYGYTF.

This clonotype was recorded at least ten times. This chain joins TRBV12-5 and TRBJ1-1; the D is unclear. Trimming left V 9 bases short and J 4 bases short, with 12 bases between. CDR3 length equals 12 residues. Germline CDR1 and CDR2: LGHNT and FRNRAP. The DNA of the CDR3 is TGTGCTAGCGCAGTGGGTTTCACTGAAGCTTTCTTT. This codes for CASAVGFTEAFF. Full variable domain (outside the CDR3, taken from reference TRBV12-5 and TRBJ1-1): DARVTQTPRHKVTEMGQEVTMRCQPILGHNTVFWYRQTMMQGLELLAYFRNRAPLDDSGMPKDRFSAEMPDATLATLKIQPSEPRDSAVYFCASAVGFTEAFFGQGTRLTVV.